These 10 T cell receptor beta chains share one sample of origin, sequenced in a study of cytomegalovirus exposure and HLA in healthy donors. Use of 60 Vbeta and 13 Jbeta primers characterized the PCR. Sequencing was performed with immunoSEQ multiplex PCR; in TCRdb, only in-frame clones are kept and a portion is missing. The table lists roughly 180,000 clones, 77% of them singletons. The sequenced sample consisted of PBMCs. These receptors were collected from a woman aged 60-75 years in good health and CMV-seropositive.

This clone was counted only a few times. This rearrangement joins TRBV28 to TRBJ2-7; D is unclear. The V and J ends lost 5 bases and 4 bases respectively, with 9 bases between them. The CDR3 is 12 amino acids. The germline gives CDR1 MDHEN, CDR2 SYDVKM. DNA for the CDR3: TGTGCCAGCAGTCGTTCAGTGTACGAGCAGTACTTC. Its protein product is CASSRSVYEQYF.

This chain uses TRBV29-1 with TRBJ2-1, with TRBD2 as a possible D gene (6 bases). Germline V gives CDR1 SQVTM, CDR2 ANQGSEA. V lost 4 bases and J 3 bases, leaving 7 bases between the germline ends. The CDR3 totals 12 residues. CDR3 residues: CSVVRDYNEQFF. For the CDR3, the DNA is TGCAGCGTTGTGCGGGACTACAATGAGCAGTTCTTC.

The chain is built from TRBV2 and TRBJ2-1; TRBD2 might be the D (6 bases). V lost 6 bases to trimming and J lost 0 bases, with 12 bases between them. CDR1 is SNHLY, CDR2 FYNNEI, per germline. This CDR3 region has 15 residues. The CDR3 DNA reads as TGTGCCAGCAGGCCAGCGGGTCTCTCCTACAATGAGCAGTTCTTC. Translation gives CASRPAGLSYNEQFF.

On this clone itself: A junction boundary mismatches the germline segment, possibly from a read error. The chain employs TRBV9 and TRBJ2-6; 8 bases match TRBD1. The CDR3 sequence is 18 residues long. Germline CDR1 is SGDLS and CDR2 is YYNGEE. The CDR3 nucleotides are TGTGCCAGCAGCGTAGGGACAGGGTCCGTCTCTGGGGCCAACGGCCTGACTTTC. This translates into CASSVGTGSVSGANGLTF.

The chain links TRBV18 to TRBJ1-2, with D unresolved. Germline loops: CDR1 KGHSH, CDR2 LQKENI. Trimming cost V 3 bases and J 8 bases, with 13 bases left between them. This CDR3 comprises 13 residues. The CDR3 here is CASSPDERNGYTF. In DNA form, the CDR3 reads TGTGCCAGCTCACCGGACGAGCGGAACGGCTACACCTTC.

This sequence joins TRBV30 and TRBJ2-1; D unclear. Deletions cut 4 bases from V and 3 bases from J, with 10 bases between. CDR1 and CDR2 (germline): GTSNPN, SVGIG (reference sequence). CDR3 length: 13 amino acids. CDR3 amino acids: CAWMTSFYNEQFF. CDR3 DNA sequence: TGTGCCTGGATGACTTCCTTCTACAATGAGCAGTTCTTC.

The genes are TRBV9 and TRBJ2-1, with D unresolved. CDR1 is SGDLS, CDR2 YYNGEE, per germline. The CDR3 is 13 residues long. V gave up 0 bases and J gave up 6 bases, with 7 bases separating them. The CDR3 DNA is TGTGCCAGCAGCGTAGTCACCAGCAATGAGCAGTTCTTC. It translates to CASSVVTSNEQFF.

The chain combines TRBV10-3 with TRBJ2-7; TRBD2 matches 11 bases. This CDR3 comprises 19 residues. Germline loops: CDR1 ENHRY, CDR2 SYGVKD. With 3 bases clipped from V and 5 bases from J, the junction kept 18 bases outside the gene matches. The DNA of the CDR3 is TGTGCCATCAGTGATTCGACAAGGGGTCTTAGCGGGAGGGAGAACGAGCAGTACTTC. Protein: CAISDSTRGLSGRENEQYF.

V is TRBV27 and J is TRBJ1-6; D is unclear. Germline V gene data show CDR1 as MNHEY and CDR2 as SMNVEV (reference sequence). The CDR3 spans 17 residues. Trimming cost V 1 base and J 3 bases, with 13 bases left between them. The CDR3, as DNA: TGTGCCAGCAGTTTATTTCCCCAGAACAACTATAATTCACCCCTCCACTTT. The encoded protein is CASSLFPQNNYNSPLHF.

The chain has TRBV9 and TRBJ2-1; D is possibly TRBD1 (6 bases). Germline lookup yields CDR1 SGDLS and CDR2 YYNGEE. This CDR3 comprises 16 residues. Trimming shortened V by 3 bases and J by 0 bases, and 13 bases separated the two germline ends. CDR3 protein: CASSATGQSSYNEQFF. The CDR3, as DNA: TGTGCCAGCAGCGCTACCGGACAGAGCTCCTACAATGAGCAGTTCTTC.